This T cell receptor (beta chain) comes out of a study of blood T cell repertoires in COVID-19. On the study more broadly: Italy, Spain and the United States were the sources of the convalescent and acute COVID-19 samples. Sources were T cells, B-cell-depleted T cells, or PBMCs; the material itself was cDNA or gDNA.

The sample holds a few counts of this clone. Only in-frame clones appear in the TCRdb table, and some are missing; sequencing was by immunoSEQ multiplex PCR. The sample has some 150,000 clones, around 88% seen once. V was trimmed by 3 bases and J by 5 bases, leaving 10 bases between them. CDR1 and CDR2 from the germline V gene are SGHAT and FQNNGV. CDR3 size: 13 residues. The rearrangement links TRBV11-2 to TRBJ1-2; D uncertain. The specimen was peripheral blood. This clonotype was sampled from a woman in her fifties or sixties with acute or convalescent COVID-19. In DNA form, the CDR3 reads TGTGCCAGCAGCTTGAGCCTAGCTTATGGCTACACCTTC. Amino acid sequence: CASSLSLAYGYTF. The whole variable domain, remainder taken from reference TRBV11-2 and TRBJ1-2, is EAGVAQSPRYKIIEKRQSVAFWCNPISGHATLYWYQQILGQGPKLLIQFQNNGVVDDSQLPKDRFSAERLKGVDSTLKIQPAKLEDSAVYLCASSLSLAYGYTFGSGTRLTVV.